This entry features one TCR beta chain sequence. The target antigen is unknown. This sample stems from a study of cytomegalovirus exposure and HLA in healthy donors. Both 60 Vbeta primers and 13 Jbeta primers went into the PCR. Sequenced by immunoSEQ multiplex PCR; TCRdb stores in-frame clones only, minus some. The sample has approximately 170,000 clones; roughly 70% are singletons. Points from the study as a whole: As was reported, the HLA-A and HLA-B alleles of most subjects were accurately predicted from TCR beta sequences.

The clonotype comes from a girl aged 10 to 17 in good health and CMV-seronegative. Material for sequencing was PBMCs.

The CDR3 DNA is TGTGCCTGGGGACAGGGTCAACGAAATCAGCCCCAGCATTTT. Translating it yields CAWGQGQRNQPQHF. V is TRBV30 and J is TRBJ1-5, with 8 bases matching TRBD1. CDR1 GTSNPN and CDR2 SVGIG come from the germline V gene (reference sequence). This CDR3 has 14 residues. Unmatched junction bases numbered 7, after V lost 5 bases and J lost 4 bases.